This T cell receptor (beta chain) was sequenced during a study of CD8+CD57+ T cells in acquired aplastic anemia. On the study more broadly: Reads per healthy sample averaged around 10 million (CD4+) and some 11 million (CD8+). Study-wide points: Patients and controls shared 25 to 35 CD8+ CDR3 sequences, which appeared highly expressed in patients and within their immunodominant clones.

About this clonotype itself: The antigen is unknown. This CDR3 is missing its conserved last phenylalanine or tryptophan, likely due to a read error. The DNA is omitted, as the CDR3 cannot be located on it reliably, and the CDR3 follows TCRdb's listing.

The CDR3 extends over 14 residues, inclusive of both ends. Per the germline V gene, CDR1 is SNHLY and CDR2 is FYNNEI. Investigators profiled TCR beta VDJ and CDR3 from genomic DNA template. TCRdb used MiXCR to reprocess the reads, holding one entry per CDR3 protein. Among about 160,000 distinct CDR3 sequences listed, roughly 45% were seen once. This TCR was sampled from a human donor in good health. Sequenced: sorted CD4+, CD8+, or CD8+CD57+ T cells (not recorded which) from PBMCs. The rearrangement links TRBV2 to TRBJ1-1; no DNA check was done on the table's D call, TRBD1. The CDR3: CASLQDRPNTEAIL.